The 11 T cell receptor beta chains in this list originate from one sample, sequenced in a study of T cell responses to AZD1222 COVID-19 vaccine. Measured with immunoSEQ multiplex PCR; TCRdb has only the in-frame clones, and not every one. Here the sample spans 130,000 or so clones, over 85% being singletons. Sequencing used peripheral blood, obtained on day 0 of AZD1222 vaccination. These receptors all come from an adult in good health.

The J gene is TRBJ1-2, the V gene TRBV6-2 or TRBV6-3; TRBD1 might be the D (6 bases). Germline V CDR1 and CDR2: MNHEY, SVGEGT. The CDR3 is 14 amino acids. V was trimmed by 4 bases and J by 3 bases, leaving 12 bases between them. The DNA for the CDR3 is TGTGCCAGCAGTTCGGGGGCGAGGGACTATGGCTACACCTTC. It codes for CASSSGARDYGYTF.

J is TRBJ1-2 and V is TRBV2, with D unresolved. The V and J ends lost 8 bases and 3 bases respectively, with 16 bases between them. Germline V gene data show CDR1 as SNHLY and CDR2 as FYNNEI. The CDR3 consists of 14 residues. This CDR3 is CASWGGPTHYGYTF. CDR3 nucleotides: TGTGCCAGCTGGGGTGGGCCGACGCACTATGGCTACACCTTC.

The chain carries TRBV19 and TRBJ1-3, with D possibly being TRBD1 (5 bases). This CDR3 has 14 residues. CDR1 and CDR2 from the germline V gene are LNHDA and SQIVND (reference sequence). V was pared by 5 bases and J by 3 bases, with 11 bases between. The CDR3 nucleotides are TGTGCCAGTAGTGCCCAGGGATTTGGAAACACCATATATTTT. Translation gives CASSAQGFGNTIYF.

The chain uses TRBV21-1 and TRBJ1-5; the table's D call, TRBD1, has no DNA check behind it. TRBV21-1 is classified as a pseudogene. The CDR3 sequence is 20 residues long. The CDR3 loop is CASSKNRATGEAVFGQPQHF. The CDR3 DNA follows: TGTGCCAGCAGCAAAAATAGGGCCACAGGGGAAGCGGTATTCGGTCAGCCCCAGCATTTT.

Regarding this clone: Other DNA sequences in this sample translate to the same CDR3. This chain joins TRBV2 and TRBJ2-7; TRBD1 might be the D (6 bases). Germline CDR1 reads SNHLY; CDR2 reads FYNNEI. Trimming removed 3 bases from V and 3 bases from J, with 6 bases in between. The CDR3 is 12 amino acids. CDR3 protein: CASSDRGYEQYF. Written as DNA, the CDR3 is TGTGCCAGCAGTGACAGGGGCTACGAGCAGTACTTC. The entire variable domain, with the rest obtained from reference TRBV2 and TRBJ2-7, is as follows: EPEVTQTPSHQVTQMGQEVILRCVPISNHLYFYWYRQILGQKVEFLVSFYNNEISEKSEIFDDQFSVERPDGSNFTLKIRSTKLEDSAMYFCASSDRGYEQYFGPGTRLTVT.

This clone came up a few times. V usage is TRBV2 and J usage is TRBJ1-2, with 10 bases aligning to TRBD1. The CDR3 consists of 15 residues. Germline V lookup: CDR1 SNHLY, CDR2 FYNNEI. V lost 6 bases to trimming and J lost 4 bases; unmatched junction nucleotides: 8. CDR3 DNA sequence: TGTGCCAGCAGCCCCAGACAGGGGGCCGGCTATGGCTACACCTTC. It codes for CASSPRQGAGYGYTF.

The V and J genes are TRBV6-5 and TRBJ2-3, with TRBD2 identical over 8 bases. The V gene end was trimmed by 7 bases and the J gene end by 3 bases; junction bases not matched to a gene: 9. Looked up from germline, CDR1 is MNHEY and CDR2 is SVGAGI. CDR3 size: 15 residues. CDR3 in DNA: TGTGCCAGCAAGACCTCGGGCGGGAGGACAGATACGCAGTATTTT. The encoded protein is CASKTSGGRTDTQYF.

V is TRBV30 and J is TRBJ1-5; a weak D match, TRBD1 (5 bases). Germline CDR1 reads GTSNPN; CDR2 reads SVGIG (reference sequence). The CDR3 is 14 amino acids. The ends were cut back, 2 bases at V and 0 bases at J, with 8 bases in the middle. The CDR3, as DNA: TGTGCCTGGAGTATGACAGCTAGCAATCAGCCCCAGCATTTT. Translated: CAWSMTASNQPQHF.

The chain recombines TRBV19 with TRBJ2-1; TRBD1 matches at 8 bases. This CDR3 has 15 amino acids. CDR1 is LNHDA and CDR2 is SQIVND in the germline V gene (reference sequence). Trimming took 2 bases from V and 4 from J; bases not matched to a gene: 4. Here the CDR3 reads CASSIRTGTYNEQFF. The CDR3 region has the DNA TGTGCCAGTAGTATACGGACAGGGACTTACAATGAGCAGTTCTTC.

V and J are TRBV2 and TRBJ1-2; D is possibly TRBD1 (6 bases). The CDR3 sequence is 15 residues long. Germline-derived CDR1 and CDR2 are SNHLY and FYNNEI. With 8 bases removed from V and 7 bases from J, the gap between germline ends came to 23 bases. This CDR3 is CASGKTGRSVGGYTF. The CDR3 DNA follows: TGTGCCAGCGGCAAAACAGGGAGAAGTGTCGGTGGCTACACCTTC.

The genes are TRBV1 and TRBJ1-2; TRBD1 is the table's D call and was not checked against the DNA. TRBV1 is classified as a pseudogene. CDR3 length equals 14 residues. The CDR3 loop reads CTSSRTGGDYGYTF. The CDR3 DNA reads as TGCACCAGCAGTCGGACAGGGGGCGACTATGGCTACACCTTC.